These T cell receptor beta chains were read from a single sample in a study of T-cell reconstitution after alpha-beta-depleted transplantation in children. TCRdb redid the calling of the PCR reads with MiXCR, one entry per CDR3 protein. The sample has 400,000 to 550,000 distinct CDR3 sequences; approximately 10% are singletons. Sequencing used PBMCs, obtained before TCRalphabeta/CD19-depleted stem cell transplant. Receptors originate from a child aged 2-15 years with inherited bone marrow failure, due to receive a stem cell transplant. Both conserved end residues are part of each CDR3. The order of the fields is clone size, D gene, J gene, CDR3 length, V gene, CDR3 DNA, CDR3 protein. The D gene is left open where the match is weak. Clone size appears in some rows only: once, few, many, or a class for an expanded clone.

. . TRBJ1-6 16 TRBV20-1 TGCAGTGCTAGAGATGCCAGAAGCTCCTATAATTCACCCCTCCACTTT CSARDARSSYNSPLHF
. . TRBJ2-7 12 TRBV28 TGTGCCAGCCGATCGCCCCCCTACGAGCAGTACTTC CASRSPPYEQYF
many . TRBJ1-1 13 TRBV28 TGTGCCAGCAGTTTCCCCGAAGGGGCTGAAGCTTTCTTT CASSFPEGAEAFF
many TRBD2 TRBJ2-2 18 TRBV28 TGTGCCAGCAGTTCATTACTAGCGGAAAGGGTCATCACCGGGGAGCTGTTTTTT CASSSLLAERVITGELFF
many . TRBJ2-2 17 TRBV7-9 TGTGCCAGCAGCCCCGCTCCCGGGACAACCAACACCGGGGAGCTGTTTTTT CASSPAPGTTNTGELFF
. TRBD1 TRBJ1-2 16 TRBV18 TGTGCCAGCTCACAATGGGACAGGGGAAGGTGGTTCGTCTACACCTTC CASSQWDRGRWFVYTF
many . TRBJ2-1 15 TRBV28 TGTGCCAGCAGTTTATCGGGACACCTCTACAATGAGCAGTTCTTC CASSLSGHLYNEQFF
many TRBD1 TRBJ2-7 16 TRBV28 TGTGCCAGCAGTTTCGGGCCGGGACAGGGGGCCTACGAGCAGTACTTC CASSFGPGQGAYEQYF
many . TRBJ2-1 13 TRBV29-1 TGCAGCGTTGTAGTGGGAGCCTACAATGAGCAGTTCTTC CSVVVGAYNEQFF
. . TRBJ1-1 13 TRBV19 TGTGCCAGTAGTATCGAGACTAACACTGAAGCTTTCTTT CASSIETNTEAFF
many . TRBJ2-7 15 TRBV12-3/TRBV12-4 TGTGCCAGCAGTCCCTGGGCAGTGAATAGCCACGAGCAGTACTTC CASSPWAVNSHEQYF
many TRBD2 TRBJ2-2 16 TRBV11-2 TGTGCCAGCAGCTACGGACTAGCGGGATACACCGGGGAGCTGTTTTTT CASSYGLAGYTGELFF
few TRBD2 TRBJ2-5 12 TRBV20-1 TGCAGTGCGCCTAGCGGTCAAGAGACCCAGTACTTC CSAPSGQETQYF
few . TRBJ2-1 14 TRBV29-1 TGCAGCGTTGAAGGGTGGGTAGGCCACAATGAGCAGTTCTTC CSVEGWVGHNEQFF
few . TRBJ2-3 17 TRBV18 TGTGCCAGCTCACCACCGATGGGATCACCTAGCACAGATACGCAGTATTTT CASSPPMGSPSTDTQYF
many . TRBJ2-7 14 TRBV28 TGTGCCAGCAGTCCCAGACACGGCTGGGCCGAGCAGTACTTC CASSPRHGWAEQYF
many TRBD1 TRBJ2-5 14 TRBV6-5 TGTGCCAGCAGTTACTTCGGACAGGAAGAGACCCAGTACTTC CASSYFGQEETQYF
. TRBD2 TRBJ2-7 16 TRBV14 TGTGCCAGCAGCCGTCTTGCGGCGGGAGGGCGCTACGAGCAGTACTTC CASSRLAAGGRYEQYF
many . TRBJ2-7 14 TRBV27 TGTGCCAGCAGTTTCATATCTAGCTCCTACGAGCAGTACTTC CASSFISSSYEQYF
few TRBD2 TRBJ2-7 14 TRBV20-1 TGCAGTGCTACTAGCGGGATCGAAACCTACGAGCAGTACTTC CSATSGIETYEQYF
many TRBD1 TRBJ1-1 15 TRBV7-2 TGTGCCAGCAGCTCCGGGACAGGGCCGAACACTGAAGCTTTCTTT CASSSGTGPNTEAFF
many TRBD2 TRBJ2-1 15 TRBV29-1 TGCAGCGTCCCTGGACTAGCGGCCTCCTACAATGAGCAGTTCTTC CSVPGLAASYNEQFF
. TRBD1 TRBJ2-7 13 TRBV4-1 TGCGCCAGCAGCCAAAGGACAGGGTCCGAGCAGTACTTC CASSQRTGSEQYF
many TRBD1 TRBJ1-1 15 TRBV13 TGTGCCAGCAGCCCGTCTGGGACAGGGGTCGGTGAAGCTTTCTTT CASSPSGTGVGEAFF
many TRBD2 TRBJ2-2 14 TRBV7-9 TGTGCCAGCCGGGGCGGGAGTAGCACCGGGGAGCTGTTTTTT CASRGGSSTGELFF
many TRBD2 TRBJ2-3 16 TRBV5-1 TGCGCCAGCAGCTTGGCCGTGACTAGCGGGAGGGGAACGCAGTATTTT CASSLAVTSGRGTQYF
many . TRBJ2-7 14 TRBV7-2 TGTGCCAGCAGCTTAGAAGGTTATACGGGCAAGCAGTACTTC CASSLEGYTGKQYF
many TRBD2 TRBJ2-1 16 TRBV20-1 TGCAGTGCTAGAGATTTGATAGCTAGCGGCTACAATGAGCAGTTCTTC CSARDLIASGYNEQFF
few TRBD1 TRBJ1-1 15 TRBV3-1 TGTGCCAGCAGCCCAATGGGACAGAGGAACACTGAAGCTTTCTTT CASSPMGQRNTEAFF
. TRBD2 TRBJ2-7 16 TRBV7-6 TGTGCCAGCAGCCCCTCGACTAGCGGGAGGTCATACGAGCAGTACTTC CASSPSTSGRSYEQYF
. . TRBJ1-2 13 TRBV5-6 TGTGCCAGCAGCTTTCAGACCCCCTATGGCTACACCTTC CASSFQTPYGYTF
many TRBD2 TRBJ2-7 14 TRBV20-1 TGCAGTGCTAGAGTACCGGGAGGAACCTACGAGCAGTACTTC CSARVPGGTYEQYF
many TRBD2 TRBJ2-5 15 TRBV12-3/TRBV12-4 TGTGCCAGCAGCACCGGGGACGGCGGGGGACGAACCCAGTACTTC CASSTGDGGGRTQYF